This T cell receptor (beta chain) was observed in a study of PD-1 blockade in classical Hodgkin lymphoma. This clone was counted between two and nine times. Data came from immunoSEQ multiplex PCR; TCRdb stores just in-frame clones and leaves some out. Of approximately 34,000 clones in the sample, 76% were seen once. Each of the patients experienced relapse following autologous stem cell transplantation, and their brentuximab vedotin exposure differed. The CDR3 length is 17 residues. The germline V gene encodes CDR1 GTSNPN and CDR2 SVGIG (reference sequence). Between the trimmed V and J ends, which lost 6 bases and 1 base, there was a span of 23 bases.

This receptor was identified in a human donor with classical Hodgkin lymphoma. Sequenced material: peripheral blood mononuclear cells (PBMCs), taken before the second cycle of nivolumab. The gene calls are TRBV30 and TRBJ2-3, with D maybe TRBD2 (5 bases). The CDR3 sequence is CACAGGVSGEGTDTQYF. Written as DNA, the CDR3 is TGTGCCTGCGCGGGTGGGGTGTCGGGCGAGGGCACAGATACGCAGTATTTT. Complete variable domain (other parts from reference TRBV30 and TRBJ2-3): SQTIHQWPATLVQPVGSPLSLECTVEGTSNPNLYWYRQAAGRGLQLLFYSVGIGQISSEVPQNLSASRPQDRQFILSSKKLLLSDSGFYLCACAGGVSGEGTDTQYFGPGTRLTVL.